This T cell receptor (beta chain) was obtained from a study of T-cell reconstitution after alpha-beta-depleted transplantation in children. The table lists this clonotype with a few counts. Its antigen is not identified. Germline V gene sequence: CDR1 MNHEY, CDR2 SVGEGT. The CDR3 sequence is 13 residues long. Trimming stripped 5 bases from V and 8 bases from J, with 10 bases between. TCRbeta library construction was performed incorporating unique molecular identifiers. MiXCR, run by TCRdb on the PCR reads, gives a single entry per CDR3 protein. The sample yields more than 200,000 distinct CDR3 sequences, roughly a quarter seen once. Study findings and constraints: Fresh T-cell production supplied most of the T-cell counts and diversity seen one year after transplant. From surviving recipient T cells and thymic progenitors came the high day-60 TCRbeta diversity observed in some patients. Expanded clones from the graft, numbering several hundred, reportedly supplied alpha-beta T cells about two months after transplant.

The TCR was taken from a female patient aged 2-10 years who had a stem cell transplant for congenital amegakaryocytic thrombocytopenia, so the T cells may come from the graft donor. Specimen: PBMCs, mostly from graft donor cells, collected 360 days after TCRalphabeta/CD19-depleted stem cell transplant. This chain joins TRBV6-2 or TRBV6-3 and TRBJ1-6, with D perhaps matching TRBD1 (5 bases). The DNA of the CDR3 is TGTGCCAGCAGTCGGGACCTCTATTCACCCCTCCACTTT. Amino acid sequence: CASSRDLYSPLHF.